The 32 T cell receptor beta chains below all came from one sample that was sequenced in a study of response to subunit inactivated influenza vaccine. One entry per CDR3 protein results from TCRdb running MiXCR on the RT-PCR reads. The table lists approximately 500,000 distinct CDR3 sequences, approximately 22% of them singletons. This sample also belongs to another study, concerning T cells expressing NK-cell markers. That work adds: Libraries used 5'RACE template switching adding universal primer site and UMIs.

This specimen was CD4+ T cells sorted from PBMCs, taken about 11 days after vaccination. The origin of the receptors is a man aged 50 to 59 who received an inactivated influenza vaccine.

This clonotype has a single count. The chain uses TRBV27 and TRBJ1-5, with a tentative D call TRBD1 (6 bases). Trimming shortened V by 4 bases and J by 6 bases, and 16 bases separated the two germline ends. This CDR3 has 15 amino acids. The germline gives CDR1 MNHEY, CDR2 SMNVEV (reference sequence). CDR3 DNA sequence: TGTGCCAGCAGTTCCCCGGGGGGGGGCGGTCAGCCCCAGCATTTT. Translation gives CASSSPGGGGQPQHF.

The chain couples TRBV30 to TRBJ2-6; weak D call: TRBD1 (7 bases). V shed 4 bases and J shed 0 bases, with 13 bases lying between them. The CDR3 is 16 residues long. Germline V lookup: CDR1 GTSNPN, CDR2 SVGIG (reference sequence). CDR3 protein: CAWKAGGSSGANVLTF. For the CDR3, the DNA is TGTGCCTGGAAAGCAGGGGGGTCCTCTGGGGCCAACGTCCTGACTTTC.

The chain is built from TRBV20-1 and TRBJ2-5; the match to TRBD1 covers 9 bases. CDR3 length equals 14 residues. Trimming at V came to 5 bases and at J to 5 bases, leaving 9 bases not matched to a gene. Germline values: CDR1 DFQATT, CDR2 SNEGSKA (reference sequence). As DNA, the CDR3 is TGCAGTGCTTCCCGGGACAGGGATTTGGAGACCCAGTACTTC. It encodes CSASRDRDLETQYF.

This clonotype was seen more than once but under ten times. The chain employs TRBV12-3 or TRBV12-4 and TRBJ1-1; D is uncertain. V was cut by 11 bases and J by 1 base, with 14 bases left in between. This CDR3 contains 13 residues. CDR3 sequence (DNA): TGTGCCGACTCCCGTGGGCCGAACACTGAAGCTTTCTTT. Translating it yields CADSRGPNTEAFF.

This chain uses TRBV4-2 with TRBJ2-5; D possibly corresponds to TRBD1 (6 bases). Trimming took 2 bases from V and 2 from J, leaving 12 bases between them. The germline V gene encodes CDR1 LGHNA and CDR2 YNFKEQ. There are 15 residues in the CDR3. The CDR3, as DNA: TGTGCCAGCAGCCAACTCCGGGACAAACAAGAGACCCAGTACTTC. It is translated as CASSQLRDKQETQYF.

This clonotype was observed many times. The gene calls are TRBV28 and TRBJ2-5; D remains unclear. V lost 3 bases and J lost 3, with 5 bases in between. CDR1 MDHEN and CDR2 SYDVKM come from the germline V gene. The CDR3 length is 12 residues. The CDR3 loop is CASSFGKETQYF. The CDR3 coding sequence is TGTGCCAGCAGTTTTGGTAAAGAGACCCAGTACTTC.

This clonotype was seen ten or more times. The chain carries TRBV12-3 or TRBV12-4 and TRBJ1-5; D is undetermined. Trimming shortened V by 5 bases and J by 4 bases, and 12 bases separated the two germline ends. The CDR3 loop spans 14 amino acids. The CDR3 sequence: CASSLGSRNQPQHF. In nucleotides, the CDR3 is TGTGCCAGCAGTCTCGGAAGCAGAAATCAGCCCCAGCATTTT.

This clonotype was observed a handful of times. The rearrangement joins TRBV21-1 to TRBJ2-1; the table's D call of TRBD1 was not tested on the DNA. TRBV21-1 is recorded as a pseudogene. The CDR3 extends over 18 amino acids. In DNA, the CDR3 is TGTGCCAGCAGCAAAGCCTTTTCCGGGACAGGGGAATACAATGAGCAGTTCTTC. As protein: CASSKAFSGTGEYNEQFF.

This clonotype occurred a few times. This chain uses TRBV5-1 with TRBJ1-1, with a possible D match to TRBD1 (5 bases). The germline V and J ends were trimmed by 1 base and 7 bases, with 14 bases remaining between them. The CDR3 is made up of 14 amino acids. Germline CDR1 reads SGHRS; CDR2 reads YFSETQ. The CDR3 DNA follows: TGCGCCAGCAGCTTGCCTCAGCGGGGGGATGAAGCTTTCTTT. The encoded protein is CASSLPQRGDEAFF. Based on the CDR3 plus reference TRBV5-1 and TRBJ1-1, the full variable domain is KAGVTQTPRYLIKTRGQQVTLSCSPISGHRSVSWYQQTPGQGLQFLFEYFSETQRNKGNFPGRFSGRQFSNSRSEMNVSTLELGDSALYLCASSLPQRGDEAFFGQGTRLTVV.

The table lists this clonotype with a few counts. An end of the junction does not agree with germline; a read error may underlie this. The rearrangement links TRBV5-1 to TRBJ2-5; D perhaps matches TRBD1 (5 bases). The CDR3 has 15 amino acids. Germline lookup yields CDR1 SGHRS and CDR2 YFSETQ. The CDR3 protein is CASSLGVQARETQYF. The DNA for the CDR3 is TGCGCCAGCAGTTTGGGTGTACAGGCGCGGGAGACCCAGTACTTC.

This clonotype was seen a handful of times. V gene TRBV9 combines with J gene TRBJ2-5; 7 nucleotides match TRBD1. J lost 0 bases, V lost 3 bases, and 8 bases had no gene match. The CDR3 contains 16 residues. Germline CDR1 is SGDLS and CDR2 is YYNGEE. The CDR3 region has the DNA TGTGCCAGCAGCGAAAGAGACAGGGCCTACCAAGAGACCCAGTACTTC. Amino acids: CASSERDRAYQETQYF.

This clonotype was counted ten times or more. The chain recombines TRBV7-9 with TRBJ2-7; D could derive from TRBD1 or TRBD2 (5 bases each). V was trimmed by 6 bases and J by 2 bases, leaving 14 bases between them. The CDR3 runs 14 residues. Germline V gene sequence: CDR1 SEHNR, CDR2 FQNEAQ (reference sequence). The CDR3 bases are TGTGCCAGCAGAAACAGTGAGGGGACCTACGAGCAGTACTTC. Encoded protein: CASRNSEGTYEQYF.

The gene calls are TRBV10-2 and TRBJ2-7, with 7 nucleotides matching TRBD1. The CDR3 totals 17 residues. J lost 6 bases, V lost 3 bases, and 17 bases had no gene match. The germline V gene has CDR1 WSHSY and CDR2 SAAADI. CDR3: CASSDRINRGRLAEQYF. The CDR3 DNA reads TGCGCCAGCAGTGACCGCATCAACAGGGGACGCTTAGCCGAGCAGTACTTC.

This clonotype came up a few times. The V gene is TRBV7-9, the J gene TRBJ1-5; TRBD1 matches at 7 bases. The V segment lost 0 bases and the J segment 0 bases; nucleotides outside the gene matches: 5. The CDR3 is made up of 17 amino acids. Germline-derived CDR1 and CDR2 are SEHNR and FQNEAQ (reference sequence). The CDR3 here is CASSLAMGTASNQPQHF. Written as DNA, the CDR3 is TGTGCCAGCAGCTTAGCGATGGGGACAGCTAGCAATCAGCCCCAGCATTTT.

This clonotype occurred a few times. The chain uses TRBV24-1 and TRBJ2-1, with 14 bases matching TRBD2. V lost 8 bases, J lost 3 bases, and 17 bases stayed unmatched. Germline CDR1 reads KGHDR; CDR2 reads SFDVKD. The CDR3 loop spans 20 amino acids. The CDR3 protein is CATKVHFKPGTSGGYNEQFF. DNA of the CDR3: TGTGCCACCAAGGTCCACTTTAAGCCGGGGACTAGCGGGGGCTACAATGAGCAGTTCTTC.

At least ten counts were recorded for this clonotype. This chain links TRBV7-2 with TRBJ1-2; the D is unclear. This CDR3 comprises 13 residues. V gave up 5 bases and J gave up 2 bases, with 9 bases separating them. The V gene's germline CDR1 is SGHTA and CDR2 FQGNSA. CDR3 sequence: CASSPGLNYGYTF. The CDR3 DNA sequence: TGTGCCAGCAGCCCCGGGCTCAACTATGGCTACACCTTC.

CDR3 DNA sequence: TGTGCCAGCAGTTACTCGAATTTCGGGGGGCTCCACTTT. Encoded protein: CASSYSNFGGLHF. This chain links TRBV6-5 with TRBJ1-6, with D perhaps TRBD1 (5 bases). Germline CDR1 reads MNHEY; CDR2 reads SVGAGI. V was clipped by 0 bases and J by 16 bases, with 13 bases between them. The CDR3 has 13 amino acids.

The chain uses TRBV3-1 and TRBJ2-7; D not certain. The V and J ends lost 4 bases and 7 bases respectively, with 14 bases between them. The CDR3 length is 13 residues. Germline V CDR1 and CDR2: LGHDT, YNNKEL (reference sequence). CDR3 sequence: CASSPTRPVEQYF. In DNA form, the CDR3 reads TGTGCCAGCAGCCCAACTCGACCTGTGGAGCAGTACTTC.

The chain is built from TRBV12-3 or TRBV12-4 and TRBJ2-1, with TRBD2 matching 13 bases. The CDR3 totals 16 residues. V was pared by 5 bases and J by 4 bases, with 5 bases of the junction left unmatched. The CDR3 loop reads CASSKLAGGSYNEQFF. The CDR3 DNA reads as TGTGCCAGCAGTAAACTAGCGGGGGGGTCTTACAATGAGCAGTTCTTC.

The rearrangement links TRBV3-1 to TRBJ2-5; TRBD2 matches 8 bases. The CDR3 has 14 residues. Per the germline V gene, CDR1 is LGHDT and CDR2 is YNNKEL (reference sequence). V shed 6 bases and J 7 bases; nucleotides not matched to a gene: 10. The CDR3 here is CASRIPGGKGTQYF. In nucleotides, the CDR3 is TGTGCCAGCAGAATCCCGGGGGGGAAAGGGACCCAGTACTTC.

The chain couples TRBV29-1 to TRBJ2-3, with TRBD2 identical over 9 bases. The V gene end was trimmed by 6 bases and the J gene end by 1 base; junction bases not matched to a gene: 5. The length of the CDR3 is 14 residues. CDR1 is SQVTM, CDR2 ANQGSEA, per germline. CDR3 DNA sequence: TGCAGCGTCGCTATAGCGGGAGGCACAGATACGCAGTATTTT. Encoded protein: CSVAIAGGTDTQYF.

The chain employs TRBV7-2 and TRBJ2-5; either TRBD1 or TRBD2 may supply D (5 bases each). CDR1 is SGHTA, CDR2 FQGNSA, per germline. V lost 5 bases to trimming and J lost 5 bases, with 12 bases between them. This CDR3 has 13 residues. CDR3 nucleotides: TGTGCCAGCAGCCGGGACCAGATGGAGACCCAGTACTTC. Encoded protein: CASSRDQMETQYF.

At least ten counts were recorded for this clonotype. The chain combines TRBV20-1 with TRBJ1-1, with a tentative D call TRBD1 (5 bases). The CDR3 is 14 residues long. Germline V gene data show CDR1 as DFQATT and CDR2 as SNEGSKA (reference sequence). The V and J ends lost 4 bases and 0 bases respectively, with 12 bases between them. The CDR3 DNA follows: TGCAGTGCTATAGGGGCCCCCATGAACACTGAAGCTTTCTTT. Translated, it gives CSAIGAPMNTEAFF.

This clonotype was seen more than once but under ten times. V gene TRBV6-2 or TRBV6-3 combines with J gene TRBJ2-1, with 7 bases aligning to TRBD2. Germline-derived CDR1 and CDR2 are MNHEY and SVGEGT. V gave up 5 bases and J gave up 9 bases; unmatched junction bases: 7. The CDR3 sequence is 13 residues long. Written as DNA, the CDR3 is TGTGCCAGCAGTCCGACTAGCCTACTTGAGCAGTTCTTC. Translated, it gives CASSPTSLLEQFF.

The V gene is TRBV5-1, the J gene TRBJ2-5; 8 nucleotides agree with TRBD1. Germline values: CDR1 SGHRS, CDR2 YFSETQ. This CDR3 has 14 amino acids. V dropped 7 bases and J dropped 6; count of bases not matched to a gene: 11. CDR3 in amino acids: CASCEPGGKQTQYF. The CDR3, as DNA: TGCGCCAGCTGCGAGCCAGGGGGCAAGCAGACCCAGTACTTC.

The chain joins TRBV29-1 to TRBJ2-2; D perhaps matches TRBD2 (7 bases). The V gene lost 0 bases and the J gene lost 4 bases, with 18 bases spanning the gap. CDR3 length: 17 amino acids. Germline V CDR1 and CDR2: SQVTM, ANQGSEA. The CDR3 DNA reads as TGCAGCGTTGAAGATCGGAGGACTAGGGGGGGCACCGGGGAGCTGTTTTTT. This translates into CSVEDRRTRGGTGELFF.

This clonotype was seen only a few times. The chain has TRBV11-2 and TRBJ1-3; no clear D gene. Looked up from germline, CDR1 is SGHAT and CDR2 is FQNNGV. V was clipped by 7 bases and J by 3 bases, with 13 bases between them. The CDR3 consists of 14 residues. CDR3 sequence: CASTYGLVGNTIYF. The DNA of the CDR3 is TGTGCCAGCACTTATGGCCTTGTTGGAAACACCATATATTTT.

The rearrangement uses TRBV7-2 and TRBJ2-2; D unclear. Trimming shortened V by 1 base and J by 3 bases, and 9 bases separated the two germline ends. From germline, CDR1 is SGHTA and CDR2 FQGNSA. The CDR3 loop spans 15 amino acids. The CDR3 nucleotides read TGTGCCAGCAGCTTAGGGTACTCCTACACCGGGGAGCTGTTTTTT. Translated, it gives CASSLGYSYTGELFF.

The V gene is TRBV5-1, the J gene TRBJ2-5, with D perhaps matching TRBD2 (6 bases). This CDR3 is built from 16 residues. CDR1 is SGHRS, CDR2 YFSETQ, per germline. Trimming removed 0 bases from V and 2 bases from J, with 14 bases in between. DNA for the CDR3: TGCGCCAGCAGCTTGGCCCAGCAGGCGGGGCAAGAGACCCAGTACTTC. Amino acids: CASSLAQQAGQETQYF.

V usage is TRBV2 and J usage is TRBJ2-7, with D hard to call. Germline CDR1 reads SNHLY; CDR2 reads FYNNEI. This CDR3 region has 12 residues. Between the trimmed V and J ends, which lost 5 bases and 6 bases, there was a span of 11 bases. The CDR3 coding sequence is TGTGCCAGCAGTACCACCTGGGGCGAGCAGTACTTC. Amino acid sequence: CASSTTWGEQYF.

The CDR3 spells CAISVGLAGVGYNEQFF. CDR3 bases: TGTGCCATCAGTGTAGGGCTAGCGGGAGTCGGCTACAATGAGCAGTTCTTC. The rearrangement uses TRBV10-3 and TRBJ2-1; 10 nucleotides match TRBD2. Germline CDR1 ENHRY, CDR2 SYGVKD. The CDR3 is 17 amino acids. Trimming removed 4 bases from V and 3 bases from J; junction bases left unmatched: 9.

This chain connects TRBV5-1 to TRBJ2-5; 14 nucleotides line up with TRBD2. CDR1 SGHRS and CDR2 YFSETQ come from the germline V gene. V lost 3 bases to trimming and J lost 0 bases; unmatched junction nucleotides: 4. There are 17 residues in the CDR3. CDR3 coding DNA: TGCGCCAGCAGCTCGGGACTAGCGGGGGTCTACCAAGAGACCCAGTACTTC. Translating it yields CASSSGLAGVYQETQYF.